The sequence of this T cell receptor (beta chain) was determined in a study of T cells in Graves' hyperthyroidism and ophthalmopathy (dated by TCRdb to the late 2010s). Notes on the research overall: Peripheral blood samples were taken at initial diagnosis, before any treatment was given. TCR V-J signatures able to tell the groups apart were searched for in a discovery cohort of 90 to 100 patients, of whom more than 40 had Graves' ophthalmopathy and 57 had stable Graves' hyperthyroidism. An independent validation cohort of 18 to 20 hyperthyroidism patients and about 15 patients who later progressed to ophthalmopathy tested prospective prediction of ophthalmopathy. The 75 to 100 discovery patients were divided at random into training and test sets in a 7:3 ratio. In roughly six Graves' hyperthyroidism patients, the study also compared T-cell repertoires from thyroid tissue with T-cell repertoires from blood. After blood sampling, hyperthyroidism patients were treated with methimazole at a starting dose of 30 mg daily, and ophthalmopathy patients were treated with high-dose intravenous methylprednisolone. According to the paper, TCR Vbeta CDR3 sequencing was carried out on roughly 130 peripheral blood samples, which came from some 41 ophthalmopathy, some 73 hyperthyroidism and about 17 progressor patients.

Ophthalmopathy patients had moderately to severely active disease, with a Clinical Activity Score of 3 or more, a NOSPECS grade of 4 or more, and a disease duration of less than 3 months. Exclusion was applied to patients with uncontrolled infections, other autoimmune diseases, pregnancy or lactation. Diagnoses relied on clinical symptoms, serum thyroxine and TRAb, thyroid ultrasound and orbital computed tomography. PBMCs were isolated from around 10 ml of fresh peripheral blood by Ficoll-Paque density gradient centrifugation. Trizol reagent was used to extract total RNA, and RNA quality was then checked on an Agilent 2100 Bioanalyzer. Many counts were recorded for this clonotype. Its recognized antigen is unknown. No base quality information exists; no much larger clone differs at one position. Amplification of TCR beta CDR3 regions was carried out from RNA transcripts. The TCR CDR3 was subjected to a first round of RT-PCR using the HTBI primer set and the Qiagen OneStep RT-PCR kit. A second multiplex PCR round built the libraries, followed by size selection and purification. Sequencing of the libraries was done on an Illumina HiSeq2000 using paired-end 100 bp reads. On the authors' methods: SOAPnuke was used to process the raw data, with reads discarded if the reads contained adapters or uncalled bases, had a mean Phred below 15, or lacked an exact constant-primer or identifier match. High-quality paired reads were merged with COPE v1.2.5, and unique nucleotide sequences were defined as clonotypes. MiTCR v1.1 was used to align the clonotypes against IMGT TRBV, TRBD and TRBJ reference segments. The analysis was restricted to V-J combinations with a frequency above 0.0001, which together covered 98% to 99.2% of the repertoires. The TCS score was defined as F50 (clonal expansion) divided by E x V (chaos), with BLOSUM62-based TCRdist calculated between CDR3 peptides within each V-J. Welch's t-statistics and random forest reduced some 510 V-J features to 10 to 15, which were used in a naive Bayes classifier (R e1071). TCRdb reworked the public reads: Q25 trimming with fastp, MiXCR clone assembly, productive beta chains retained. Every CDR3 protein is listed once, alongside the most common genes and DNA of its rows. TCRdb, rather than the study authors, made the V and J calls. This sample has 400,000 or so distinct CDR3 sequences in its table, and roughly 15% of those were observed once. The top ten constitute around 20% of the sample.

The CDR3 sequence holds 13 residues, the cysteine and phenylalanine included. Only the CDR3 DNA stays, 39 bases, in frame from base 1. V gives up 5 bases and J gives up 5 bases, and the segment between their germline ends measures 10 bases. CDR1 and CDR2 were assigned from the germline V gene as LGHNT and FRNRAP. Beyond this particular receptor, the publication reports: A model built on a 13 V-J signature distinguished ophthalmopathy from stable hyperthyroidism, reaching 85% to 90% sensitivity and around 82% specificity in cross-validation and 80%/75% in testing. Sample size was not statistically predetermined, and investigators were not blinded to group allocation. Most expanded thyroid clonotypes (frequency above 0.001) were also found in blood, which suggests that blood repertoires may mirror thyroid immune responses. In validation, the model predicted progression to ophthalmopathy with around 71% sensitivity and 72% to 85% specificity, a median of about six months before onset.

Material: blood. The chain uses TRBV12-5 and TRBJ2-1; no confident D gene assignment can be made. This clonotype was sampled from a woman aged 30 to 39 with Graves' ophthalmopathy. CDR3 reads: CASGQFVDNEQFF. The nucleotides are TGTGCTAGTGGTCAGTTTGTGGACAATGAGCAGTTCTTC.